This T cell receptor (beta chain) was retrieved from a study of OX40 agonist ivuxolimab in advanced cancers. Study in general: Enrolled patients in dose escalation had cancers that were hepatocellular carcinoma, melanoma, renal cell or head and neck cancer.

Concerning this clone: Its antigen is as yet unknown.

General study points: Researchers did not determine the expanded peripheral T cells' antigen specificity. Clones of CD4+ and CD8+ blood T cells grew by week 6 at doses of 0.1 to 3.0 mg/kg.

TCRdb's table, derived via immunoSEQ multiplex PCR, lists solely in-frame clones and lacks some. This sample yields tens of thousands of clones, of which about 90% are seen a single time; approximately 1.2% belongs to the top ten. The source is an adult with an advanced solid tumor such as melanoma, head and neck, liver or kidney cancer. The source was CD4+ or CD8+ T cells sorted from blood, collected in a trial of the OX40 agonist ivuxolimab.

CDR3 DNA: TGTGCCATCAGATATCAGGGGGACAACTATGGCTACACCTTC. Protein: CAIRYQGDNYGYTF. The chain links TRBV10-3 to TRBJ1-2; 7 positions match TRBD1. The CDR3 extends over 14 amino acids. The junction had 6 bases not matched to a gene; V was cut back by 6 bases and J by 2 bases. The germline CDR1 and CDR2 sequences are ENHRY and SYGVKD.